The source of this T cell receptor (beta chain) is a study of OX40 agonist ivuxolimab in advanced cancers. Study outcomes and limitations: Undetermined was the antigen specificity of the expanded peripheral T cells.

Points on this clone: Its antigen is undetermined.

V lost 1 base and J 11 bases, leaving 11 bases between the germline ends. The CDR3 length is 12 residues. Germline V gene sequence: CDR1 SGHTA, CDR2 FQGNSA. TCRdb's table, derived via immunoSEQ multiplex PCR, lists solely in-frame clones and lacks some. Here the sample spans tens of thousands of clones, 84% being singletons. The rearrangement joins TRBV7-2 to TRBJ2-5; D ambiguous. The specimen comprised CD4+ or CD8+ T cells sorted from blood, sampled in a trial of the OX40 agonist ivuxolimab. The sequence was obtained from an adult with an advanced solid tumor such as melanoma, head and neck, liver or kidney cancer. CDR3 DNA sequence: TGTGCCAGCAGCTTAGAGGCCGGACGACAGTACTTC. This gives the protein CASSLEAGRQYF.